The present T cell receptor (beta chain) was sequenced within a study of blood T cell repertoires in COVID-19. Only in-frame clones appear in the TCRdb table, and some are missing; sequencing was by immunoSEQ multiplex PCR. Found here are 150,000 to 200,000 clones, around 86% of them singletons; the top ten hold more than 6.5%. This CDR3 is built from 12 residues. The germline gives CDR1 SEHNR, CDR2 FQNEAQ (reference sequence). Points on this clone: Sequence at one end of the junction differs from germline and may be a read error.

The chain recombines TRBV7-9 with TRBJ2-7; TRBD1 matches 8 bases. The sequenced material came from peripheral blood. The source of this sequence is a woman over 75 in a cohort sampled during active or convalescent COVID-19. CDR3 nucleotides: TGTGCCAGCAGCTTAACCGGACAGGGTGGATCCTTC. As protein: CASSLTGQGGSF.